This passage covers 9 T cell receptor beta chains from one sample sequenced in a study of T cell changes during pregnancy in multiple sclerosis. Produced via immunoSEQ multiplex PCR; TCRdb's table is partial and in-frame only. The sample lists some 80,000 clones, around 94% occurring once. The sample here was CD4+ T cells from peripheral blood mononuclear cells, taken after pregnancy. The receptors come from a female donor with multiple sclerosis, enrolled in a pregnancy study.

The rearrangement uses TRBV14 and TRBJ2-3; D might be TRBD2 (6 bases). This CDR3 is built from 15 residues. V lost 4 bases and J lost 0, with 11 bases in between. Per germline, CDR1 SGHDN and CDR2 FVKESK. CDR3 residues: CASSPTGTSTDTQYF. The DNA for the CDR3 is TGTGCCAGCAGCCCAACCGGGACTAGCACAGATACGCAGTATTTT.

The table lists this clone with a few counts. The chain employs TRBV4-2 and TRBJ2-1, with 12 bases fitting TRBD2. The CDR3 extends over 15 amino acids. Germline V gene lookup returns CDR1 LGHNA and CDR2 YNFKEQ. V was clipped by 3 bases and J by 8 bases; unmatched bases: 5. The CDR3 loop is CASSQTSGSFDEQFF. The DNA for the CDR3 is TGTGCCAGCAGCCAGACTAGCGGGAGTTTCGATGAGCAGTTCTTC.

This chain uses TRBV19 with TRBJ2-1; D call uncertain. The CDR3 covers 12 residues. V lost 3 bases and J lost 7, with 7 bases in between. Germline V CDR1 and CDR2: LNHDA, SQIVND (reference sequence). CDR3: CASSIVANEQFF. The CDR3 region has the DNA TGTGCCAGTAGTATTGTTGCGAATGAGCAGTTCTTC.

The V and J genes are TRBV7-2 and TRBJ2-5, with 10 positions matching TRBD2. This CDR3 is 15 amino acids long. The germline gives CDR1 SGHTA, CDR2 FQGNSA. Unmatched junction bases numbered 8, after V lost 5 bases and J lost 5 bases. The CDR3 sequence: CASSLSSGSGETQYF. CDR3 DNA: TGTGCCAGCAGCCTTTCTAGCGGGAGTGGTGAGACCCAGTACTTC.

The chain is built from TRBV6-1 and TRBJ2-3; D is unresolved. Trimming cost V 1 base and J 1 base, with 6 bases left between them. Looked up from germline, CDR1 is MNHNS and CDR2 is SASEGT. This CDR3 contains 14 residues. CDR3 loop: CASSEVAGTDTQYF. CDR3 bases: TGTGCCAGCAGTGAAGTGGCTGGCACAGATACGCAGTATTTT.

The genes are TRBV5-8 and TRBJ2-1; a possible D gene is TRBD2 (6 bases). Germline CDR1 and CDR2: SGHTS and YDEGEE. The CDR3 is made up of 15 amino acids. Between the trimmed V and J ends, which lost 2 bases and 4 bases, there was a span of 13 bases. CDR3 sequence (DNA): TGTGCCAGCAGCTTTGGGCTAGCGAGATACAATGAGCAGTTCTTC. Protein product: CASSFGLARYNEQFF. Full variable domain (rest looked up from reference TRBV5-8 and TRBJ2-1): EAGVTQSPTHLIKTRGQQATLRCSPISGHTSVYWYQQALGLGLQFLLWYDEGEERNRGNFPPRFSGRQFPNYSSELNVNALELEDSALYLCASSFGLARYNEQFFGPGTRLTVL.

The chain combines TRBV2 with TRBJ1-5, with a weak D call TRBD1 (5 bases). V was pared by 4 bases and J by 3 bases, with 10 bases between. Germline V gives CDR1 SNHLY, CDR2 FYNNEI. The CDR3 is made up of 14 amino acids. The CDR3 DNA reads TGTGCCAGCAGTGTGGAAGGGGTCAATCAGCCCCAGCATTTT. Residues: CASSVEGVNQPQHF. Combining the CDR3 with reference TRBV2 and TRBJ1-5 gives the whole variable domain EPEVTQTPSHQVTQMGQEVILRCVPISNHLYFYWYRQILGQKVEFLVSFYNNEISEKSEIFDDQFSVERPDGSNFTLKIRSTKLEDSAMYFCASSVEGVNQPQHFGDGTRLSIL.

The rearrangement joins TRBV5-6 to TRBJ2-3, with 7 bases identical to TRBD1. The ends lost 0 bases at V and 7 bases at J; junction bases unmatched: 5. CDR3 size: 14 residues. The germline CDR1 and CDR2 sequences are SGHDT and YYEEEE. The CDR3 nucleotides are TGTGCCAGCAGCTTGGAAGGGGGCGGATATACGCAGTATTTT. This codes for CASSLEGGGYTQYF.

The CDR3 is CAWSVHNRGYYNEQFF. In nucleotides, the CDR3 is TGTGCCTGGAGTGTACATAACAGGGGATACTACAATGAGCAGTTCTTC. V and J are TRBV30 and TRBJ2-1; 7 bases match TRBD1. This CDR3 region has 16 residues. CDR1 and CDR2 (germline): GTSNPN, SVGIG (reference sequence). J gave up 3 bases and V 0 bases, and 8 bases lay outside the gene matches.